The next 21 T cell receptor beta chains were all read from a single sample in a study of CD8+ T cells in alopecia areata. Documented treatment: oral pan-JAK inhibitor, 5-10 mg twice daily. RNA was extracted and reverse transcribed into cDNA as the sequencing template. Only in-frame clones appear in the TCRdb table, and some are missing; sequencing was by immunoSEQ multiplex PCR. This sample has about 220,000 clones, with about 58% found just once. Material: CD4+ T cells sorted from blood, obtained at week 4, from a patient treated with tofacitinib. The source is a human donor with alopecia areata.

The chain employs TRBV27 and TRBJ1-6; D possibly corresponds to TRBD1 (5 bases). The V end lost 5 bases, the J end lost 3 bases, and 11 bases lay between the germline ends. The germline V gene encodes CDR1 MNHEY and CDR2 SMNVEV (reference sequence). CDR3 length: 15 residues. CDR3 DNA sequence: TGTGCCAGCAGTACCCGGGACGGCTATAATTCACCCCTCCACTTT. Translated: CASSTRDGYNSPLHF.

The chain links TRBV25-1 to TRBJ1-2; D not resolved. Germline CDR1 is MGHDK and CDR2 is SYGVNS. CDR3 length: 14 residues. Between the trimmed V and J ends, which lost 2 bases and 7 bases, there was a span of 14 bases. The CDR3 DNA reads TGTGCCAGCAGTGAAGAAGGCAGGCACGTTGGCTACACCTTC. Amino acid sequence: CASSEEGRHVGYTF.

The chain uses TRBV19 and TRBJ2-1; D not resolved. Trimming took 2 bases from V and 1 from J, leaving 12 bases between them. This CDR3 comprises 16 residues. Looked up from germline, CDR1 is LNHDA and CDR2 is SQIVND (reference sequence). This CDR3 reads CASSITAKRSYNEQFF. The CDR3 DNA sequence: TGTGCCAGTAGTATAACGGCCAAGAGGTCCTACAATGAGCAGTTCTTC.

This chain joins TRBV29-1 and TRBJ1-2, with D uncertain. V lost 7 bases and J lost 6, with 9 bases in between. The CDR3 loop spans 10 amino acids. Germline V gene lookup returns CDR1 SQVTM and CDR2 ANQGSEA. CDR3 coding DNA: TGCAGCGCCCTAGGCCATGGCTACACCTTC. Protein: CSALGHGYTF.

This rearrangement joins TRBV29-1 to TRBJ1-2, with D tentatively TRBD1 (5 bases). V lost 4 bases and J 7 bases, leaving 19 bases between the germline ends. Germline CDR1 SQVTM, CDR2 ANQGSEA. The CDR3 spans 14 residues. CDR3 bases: TGCAGCGTTGGGAACGGGGGTCGGGATAGTGGCTACACCTTC. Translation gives CSVGNGGRDSGYTF.

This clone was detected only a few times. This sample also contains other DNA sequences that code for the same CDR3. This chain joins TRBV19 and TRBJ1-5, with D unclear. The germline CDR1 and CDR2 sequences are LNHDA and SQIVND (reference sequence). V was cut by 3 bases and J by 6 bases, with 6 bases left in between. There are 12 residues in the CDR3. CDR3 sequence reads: CASSILGQPQHF. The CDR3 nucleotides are TGTGCCAGTAGTATCTTGGGTCAGCCCCAGCATTTT.

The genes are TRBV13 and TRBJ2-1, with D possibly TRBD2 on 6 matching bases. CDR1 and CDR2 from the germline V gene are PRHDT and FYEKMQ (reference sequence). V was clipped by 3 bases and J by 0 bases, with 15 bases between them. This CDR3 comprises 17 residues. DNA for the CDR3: TGTGCCAGCAGCTTGAAATCTCGGGGACTCTCCTACAATGAGCAGTTCTTC. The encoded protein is CASSLKSRGLSYNEQFF.

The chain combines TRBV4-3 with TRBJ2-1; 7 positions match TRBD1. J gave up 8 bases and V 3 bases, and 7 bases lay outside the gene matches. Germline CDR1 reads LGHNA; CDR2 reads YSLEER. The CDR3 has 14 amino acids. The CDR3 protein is CASSHDRVGYEQFF. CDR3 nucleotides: TGCGCCAGCAGCCACGACAGGGTTGGGTATGAGCAGTTCTTC.

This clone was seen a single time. The CDR3 sequence is CAWAGRVSSGNTIYF. The DNA for the CDR3 is TGTGCCTGGGCTGGTAGGGTTTCCTCTGGAAACACCATATATTTT. The chain recombines TRBV30 with TRBJ1-3; D is undetermined. CDR3 length: 15 residues. Trimming shortened V by 5 bases and J by 0 bases, and 14 bases separated the two germline ends. The V gene's germline CDR1 is GTSNPN and CDR2 SVGIG (reference sequence).

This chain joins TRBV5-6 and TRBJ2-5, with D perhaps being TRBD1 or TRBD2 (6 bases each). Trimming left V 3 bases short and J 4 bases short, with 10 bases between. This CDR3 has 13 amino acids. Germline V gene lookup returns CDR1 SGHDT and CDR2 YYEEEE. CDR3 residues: CASSSRGRETQYF. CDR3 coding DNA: TGTGCCAGCAGCTCCCGGGGGCGAGAGACCCAGTACTTC.

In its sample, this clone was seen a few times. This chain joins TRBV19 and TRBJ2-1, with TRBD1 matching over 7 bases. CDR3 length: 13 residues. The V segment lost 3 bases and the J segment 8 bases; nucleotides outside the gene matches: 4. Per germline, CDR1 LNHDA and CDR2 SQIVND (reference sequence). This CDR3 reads CASSIRTGDEQFF. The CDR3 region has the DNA TGTGCCAGTAGTATCCGGACAGGCGATGAGCAGTTCTTC.

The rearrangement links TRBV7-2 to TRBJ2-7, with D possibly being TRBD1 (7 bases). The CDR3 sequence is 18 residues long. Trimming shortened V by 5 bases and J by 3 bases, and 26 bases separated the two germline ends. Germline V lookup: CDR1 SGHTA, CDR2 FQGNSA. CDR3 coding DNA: TGTGCCAGCAGCCCCCGCGCTTCCGGGAGACAGGGACTCTACGAGCAGTACTTC. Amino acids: CASSPRASGRQGLYEQYF.

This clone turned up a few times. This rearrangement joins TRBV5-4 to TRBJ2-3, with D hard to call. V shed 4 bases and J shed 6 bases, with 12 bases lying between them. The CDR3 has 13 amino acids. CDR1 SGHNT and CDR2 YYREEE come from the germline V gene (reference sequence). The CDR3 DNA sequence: TGTGCCAGCAGCCCCGGGTCTTACGATACGCAGTATTTT. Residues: CASSPGSYDTQYF.

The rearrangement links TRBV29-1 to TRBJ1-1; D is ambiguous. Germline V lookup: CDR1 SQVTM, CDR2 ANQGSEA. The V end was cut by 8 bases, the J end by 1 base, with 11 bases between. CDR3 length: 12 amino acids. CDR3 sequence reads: CSTSDTNTEAFF. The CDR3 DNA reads TGCAGCACCTCCGACACGAACACTGAAGCTTTCTTT. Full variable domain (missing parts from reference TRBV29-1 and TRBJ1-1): SAVISQKPSRDICQRGTSLTIQCQVDSQVTMMFWYRQQPGQSLTLIATANQGSEATYESGFVIDKFPISRPNLTFSTLTVSNMSPEDSSIYLCSTSDTNTEAFFGQGTRLTVV.

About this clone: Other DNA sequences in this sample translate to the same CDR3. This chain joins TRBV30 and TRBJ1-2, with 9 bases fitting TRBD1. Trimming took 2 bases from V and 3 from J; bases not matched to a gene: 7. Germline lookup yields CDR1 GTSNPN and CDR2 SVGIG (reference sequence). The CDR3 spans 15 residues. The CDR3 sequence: CAWSTGTGIDYGYTF. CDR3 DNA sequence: TGTGCCTGGAGTACCGGGACAGGGATAGACTATGGCTACACCTTC. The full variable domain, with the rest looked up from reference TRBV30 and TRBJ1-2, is SQTIHQWPATLVQPVGSPLSLECTVEGTSNPNLYWYRQAAGRGLQLLFYSVGIGQISSEVPQNLSASRPQDRQFILSSKKLLLSDSGFYLCAWSTGTGIDYGYTFGSGTRLTVV.

CDR3 residues: CAWSAWNRGNTEAFF. In nucleotides, the CDR3 is TGTGCCTGGAGTGCATGGAACAGGGGGAACACTGAAGCTTTCTTT. This chain joins TRBV30 and TRBJ1-1, with 7 bases identical to TRBD1. V shed 1 base, J shed 1 base, and the junction held 6 bases outside the gene matches. Per the germline V gene, CDR1 is GTSNPN and CDR2 is SVGIG (reference sequence). The CDR3 totals 15 residues. Combining the CDR3 with reference TRBV30 and TRBJ1-1 gives the whole variable domain SQTIHQWPATLVQPVGSPLSLECTVEGTSNPNLYWYRQAAGRGLQLLFYSVGIGQISSEVPQNLSASRPQDRQFILSSKKLLLSDSGFYLCAWSAWNRGNTEAFFGQGTRLTVV.

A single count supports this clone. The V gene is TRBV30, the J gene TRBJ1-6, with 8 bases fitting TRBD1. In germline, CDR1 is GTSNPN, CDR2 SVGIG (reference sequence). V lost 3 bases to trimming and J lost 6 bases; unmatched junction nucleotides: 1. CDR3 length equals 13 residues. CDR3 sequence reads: CAWRGQVNSPLHF. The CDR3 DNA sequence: TGTGCCTGGAGGGGACAGGTTAATTCACCCCTCCACTTT.

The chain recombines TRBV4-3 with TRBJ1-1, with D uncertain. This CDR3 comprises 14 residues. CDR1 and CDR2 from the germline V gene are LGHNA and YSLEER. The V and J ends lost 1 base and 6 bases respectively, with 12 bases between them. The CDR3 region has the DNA TGCGCCAGCAGCCAAGTGACCTTATCCGCTGAAGCTTTCTTT. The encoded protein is CASSQVTLSAEAFF.

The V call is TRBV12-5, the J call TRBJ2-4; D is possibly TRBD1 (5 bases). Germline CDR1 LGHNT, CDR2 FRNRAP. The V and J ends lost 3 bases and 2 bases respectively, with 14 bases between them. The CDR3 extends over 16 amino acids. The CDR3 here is CASGLGQGVTKNIQYF. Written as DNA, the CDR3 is TGTGCTAGTGGTTTAGGGCAGGGTGTAACCAAAAACATTCAGTACTTC.

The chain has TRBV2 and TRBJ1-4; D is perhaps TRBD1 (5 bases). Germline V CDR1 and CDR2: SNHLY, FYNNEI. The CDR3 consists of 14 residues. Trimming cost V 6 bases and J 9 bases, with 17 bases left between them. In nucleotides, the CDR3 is TGTGCCAGCAGCGTGACAGAGGCGGCTAAAAAACTGTTTTTT. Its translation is CASSVTEAAKKLFF.

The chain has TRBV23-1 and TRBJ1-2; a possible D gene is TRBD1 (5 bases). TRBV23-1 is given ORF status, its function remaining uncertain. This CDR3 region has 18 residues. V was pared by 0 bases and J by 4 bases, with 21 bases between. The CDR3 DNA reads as TGCGCCAGCAGTCAATCCCAGGGACGTCTGTTATTGGGCTATGGCTACACCTTC. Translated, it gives CASSQSQGRLLLGYGYTF.